The sequence of this TCR beta chain was determined in a study of blood T cell repertoires in COVID-19. Background on the study: The cDNA or gDNA used as material had been derived from T cells, B-cell-depleted T cells, or PBMCs.

This CDR3 has 17 residues. The V segment lost 1 base and the J segment 6 bases; nucleotides outside the gene matches: 5. Per the germline V gene, CDR1 is SGHRS and CDR2 is YFSETQ. Sequencing was performed with immunoSEQ multiplex PCR; in TCRdb, only in-frame clones are kept and a portion is missing. Of around 220,000 clones listed, roughly 84% are singletons. The study drew participants aged about 18 to 89 years from roughly 25 US areas. Cohorts were assigned according to the clinical history that participants reported. This sequence joins TRBV5-1 and TRBJ2-1; 15 bases align to TRBD2. Sequencing was performed on PBMCs or T cells enriched from blood (not recorded which). The clonotype originates from a middle-aged woman who had recovered from COVID-19. The chain's CDR3 is CASSLFPGLAGGNEQFF. CDR3 DNA: TGCGCCAGCAGCTTGTTTCCGGGACTAGCGGGAGGCAATGAGCAGTTCTTC.